Included here is one T cell receptor beta chain sequence, with context. The antigen remains undetermined. This specimen belongs to a study of PD-L1 blockade in urothelial cancer. Study in general: In the patient group, most of the roughly 30 were males with bladder-origin urothelial cancer. Researchers looked at the blood 3 weeks (second dose) and 6 weeks after treatment began.

Here immunoSEQ multiplex PCR was the method, and the copy in TCRdb shows in-frame clones only, minus some. The data show 30,000 to 45,000 clones, around 80% seen once. General study findings and limits: Blood clones associated with the tumor expanded more at 3 weeks in durable-benefit patients.

Sample: PBMCs, taken around atezolizumab (anti-PD-L1) treatment. The TCR originated in a man aged 55-75 years with urothelial cancer.

CDR3 in DNA: TGTGCCAGCAGCCAAGGACAGGGGCCAGGTAGGCCCCAGCATTTT. Amino acid sequence: CASSQGQGPGRPQHF. The chain employs TRBV7-6 and TRBJ1-5, with 9 nucleotides matching TRBD1. This CDR3 has 15 residues. V lost 5 bases and J lost 9; bases outside the gene matches: 11. Germline assignment: CDR1 SGHVS and CDR2 FNYEAQ.